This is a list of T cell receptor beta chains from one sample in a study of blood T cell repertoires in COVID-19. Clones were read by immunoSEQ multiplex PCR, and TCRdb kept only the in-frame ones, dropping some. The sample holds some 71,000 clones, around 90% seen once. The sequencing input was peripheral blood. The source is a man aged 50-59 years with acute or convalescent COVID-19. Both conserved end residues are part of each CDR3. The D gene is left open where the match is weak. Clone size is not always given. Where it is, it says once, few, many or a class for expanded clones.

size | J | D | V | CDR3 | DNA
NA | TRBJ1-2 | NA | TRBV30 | CAWSGGGQGGYTF | TGTGCCTGGAGCGGCGGGGGGCAGGGGGGCTACACCTTC
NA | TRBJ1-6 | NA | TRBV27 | CASSLSLQSPLHF | TGTGCCAGCAGTTTATCGTTACAATCACCCCTCCACTTT
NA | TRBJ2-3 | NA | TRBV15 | CATSRDPADTQYF | TGTGCCACCAGCAGAGATCCCGCAGATACGCAGTATTTT
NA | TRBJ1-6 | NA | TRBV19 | CASSPVADGSPLHF | TGTGCCAGTAGTCCCGTAGCGGACGGTTCACCCCTCCACTTT
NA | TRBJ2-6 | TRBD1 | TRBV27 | CASSLFPGTGGAGANVLTF | TGTGCCAGCAGTTTATTCCCCGGGACAGGGGGTGCTGGGGCCAACGTCCTGACTTTC
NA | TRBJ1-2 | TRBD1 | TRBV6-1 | CASSGTRRQGLYGYTF | TGTGCCAGCAGTGGAACCCGGAGACAGGGACTGTATGGCTACACCTTC
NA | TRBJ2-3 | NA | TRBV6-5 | CASNRAGFSTDTQYF | TGTGCCAGCAACAGAGCGGGTTTTAGCACAGATACGCAGTATTTT
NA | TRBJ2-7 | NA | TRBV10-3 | CAISGTAYEQYF | TGTGCCATCAGTGGGACAGCCTACGAGCAGTACTTC
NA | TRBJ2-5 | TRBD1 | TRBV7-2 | CASSLGFGGQGQETQYF | TGTGCCAGCAGCTTAGGTTTCGGCGGACAGGGCCAAGAGACCCAGTACTTC
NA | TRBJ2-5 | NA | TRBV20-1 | CSAIGVETQYF | TGCAGTGCTATAGGGGTAGAGACCCAGTACTTC
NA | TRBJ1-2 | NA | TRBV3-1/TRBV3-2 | CASSRGQGSYGYTF | TGTGCCAGCAGCCGCGGGCAGGGGTCCTATGGCTACACCTTC
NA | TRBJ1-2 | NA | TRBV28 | CASSFRDTSYGYTF | TGTGCCAGCAGTTTTAGGGACACCTCCTATGGCTACACCTTC
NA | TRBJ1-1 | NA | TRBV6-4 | CASSDPGHSEAFF | TGTGCCAGCAGTGACCCCGGACATTCTGAAGCTTTCTTT
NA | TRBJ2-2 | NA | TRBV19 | CASTVREAPNGELFF | TGTGCCAGTACTGTCCGCGAGGCTCCCAACGGGGAGCTGTTTTTT
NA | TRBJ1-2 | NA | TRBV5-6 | CASSFRTANYGYTF | TGTGCCAGCAGCTTCAGGACAGCCAACTATGGCTACACCTTC
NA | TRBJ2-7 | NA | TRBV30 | CAWQAGLKQYF | TGTGCCTGGCAGGCGGGGTTAAAGCAGTACTTC
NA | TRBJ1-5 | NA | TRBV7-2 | CASSRGGSNQPQHF | TGTGCCAGCAGTCGAGGGGGTAGCAATCAGCCCCAGCATTTT
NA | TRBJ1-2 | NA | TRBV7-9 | CASSIHGGNGYTF | TGTGCCAGCAGCATTCACGGGGGGAATGGCTACACCTTC
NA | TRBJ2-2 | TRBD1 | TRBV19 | CASSSRTGRGELFF | TGTGCCAGTAGTTCCCGGACAGGTCGGGGAGAGCTGTTTTTT
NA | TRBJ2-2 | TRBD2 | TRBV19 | CASSKGLAGVYPGELFF | TGTGCCAGTAGTAAGGGACTAGCGGGAGTCTATCCCGGGGAGCTGTTTTTT
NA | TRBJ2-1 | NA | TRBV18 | CASSPSVNYNEQFF | TGTGCCAGCTCACCGTCGGTGAACTACAATGAGCAGTTCTTC
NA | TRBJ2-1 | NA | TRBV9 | CASSPGGGSYNEQFF | TGTGCCAGCAGCCCGGGGGGCGGGAGCTACAATGAGCAGTTCTTC
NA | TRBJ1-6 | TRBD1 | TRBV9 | CASSVQGALPGSPLHF | TGTGCCAGCAGCGTTCAGGGGGCTCTCCCTGGCTCACCCCTCCACTTT
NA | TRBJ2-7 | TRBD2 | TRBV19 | CASSKGLAETAYEQYF | TGTGCCAGTAGTAAGGGACTAGCGGAAACCGCCTACGAGCAGTACTTC
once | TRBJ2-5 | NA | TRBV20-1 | CSVHRQETQYF | TGCAGTGTTCACAGGCAAGAGACCCAGTACTTC
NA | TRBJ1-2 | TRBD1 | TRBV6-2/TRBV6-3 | CASSYSKTQGGYGYTF | TGTGCCAGCAGTTACTCGAAGACCCAGGGGGGCTATGGCTACACCTTC
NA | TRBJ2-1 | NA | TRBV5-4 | CASSQAVSYNEQFF | TGTGCCAGCAGCCAAGCGGTATCCTACAATGAGCAGTTCTTC
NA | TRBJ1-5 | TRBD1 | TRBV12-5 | CASGFHTGGLNQPQHF | TGTGCTAGTGGTTTTCATACAGGGGGCCTTAATCAGCCCCAGCATTTT
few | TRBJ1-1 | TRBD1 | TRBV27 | CASSPRTGGNTEAFF | TGTGCCAGCAGTCCCCGGACAGGGGGGAACACTGAAGCTTTCTTT
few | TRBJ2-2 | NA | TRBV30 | CAWTSAGRQRGELFF | TGTGCCTGGACCTCCGCAGGGAGGCAGCGCGGGGAGCTGTTTTTT
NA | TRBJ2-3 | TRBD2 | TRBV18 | CASSRLAGGSSTDTQYF | TGTGCCAGCTCAAGACTAGCGGGAGGCTCGAGCACAGATACGCAGTATTTT
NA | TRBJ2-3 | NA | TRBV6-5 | CASSYSTGVGDTQYF | TGTGCCAGCAGTTACTCGACCGGGGTGGGAGATACGCAGTATTTT
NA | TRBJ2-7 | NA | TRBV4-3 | CASSQVPGYYEQYF | TGCGCCAGCAGCCAAGTTCCAGGGTACTACGAGCAGTACTTC
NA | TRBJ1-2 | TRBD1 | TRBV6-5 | CASSNGGQGLTGYTF | TGTGCCAGCAGTAACGGAGGACAGGGGTTAACGGGCTACACCTTC
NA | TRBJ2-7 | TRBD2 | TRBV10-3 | CAAGVSGASYEQYF | TGTGCCGCCGGTGTTAGCGGGGCTTCCTACGAGCAGTACTTC
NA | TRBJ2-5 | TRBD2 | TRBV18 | CASSPSGSKETQYF | TGTGCCAGCTCTCCTAGCGGGAGCAAAGAGACCCAGTACTTC
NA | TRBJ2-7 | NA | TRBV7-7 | CASSFAVGYEQYF | TGTGCCAGCAGCTTTGCGGTTGGCTACGAGCAGTACTTC
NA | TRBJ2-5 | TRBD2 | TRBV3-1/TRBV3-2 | CASSYRTSGNQETQYF | TGTGCCAGCAGCTATAGGACTAGCGGGAATCAAGAGACCCAGTACTTC
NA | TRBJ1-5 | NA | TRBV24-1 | CATSDLQGREGNQPQHF | TGTGCCACCAGTGATTTGCAAGGCAGGGAGGGCAATCAGCCCCAGCATTTT
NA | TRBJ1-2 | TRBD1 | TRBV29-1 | CSAASGQVGYTF | TGCAGCGCCGCGTCGGGACAGGTCGGCTACACCTTC
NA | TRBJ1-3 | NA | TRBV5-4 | CASSLGVAGNTIYF | TGTGCCAGCAGCTTAGGGGTAGCTGGAAACACCATATATTTT
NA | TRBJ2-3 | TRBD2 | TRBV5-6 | CASSWGTSGASTQYF | TGTGCCAGCAGCTGGGGGACTAGCGGGGCATCGACGCAGTATTTT
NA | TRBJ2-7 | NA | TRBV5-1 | CASSLAPENYEQYF | TGCGCCAGCAGCTTGGCTCCGGAGAACTACGAGCAGTACTTC
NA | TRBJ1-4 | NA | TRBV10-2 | CASSEEPIAEKLFF | TGCGCCAGCAGTGAGGAGCCGATTGCTGAAAAACTGTTTTTT
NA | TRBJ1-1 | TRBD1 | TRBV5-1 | CASSSGQGIYNTEAFF | TGCGCCAGCAGCTCGGGACAGGGGATTTACAACACTGAAGCTTTCTTT
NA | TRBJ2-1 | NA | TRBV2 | CASSERQYNEQFF | TGTGCCAGCAGTGAGAGACAGTACAATGAGCAGTTCTTC